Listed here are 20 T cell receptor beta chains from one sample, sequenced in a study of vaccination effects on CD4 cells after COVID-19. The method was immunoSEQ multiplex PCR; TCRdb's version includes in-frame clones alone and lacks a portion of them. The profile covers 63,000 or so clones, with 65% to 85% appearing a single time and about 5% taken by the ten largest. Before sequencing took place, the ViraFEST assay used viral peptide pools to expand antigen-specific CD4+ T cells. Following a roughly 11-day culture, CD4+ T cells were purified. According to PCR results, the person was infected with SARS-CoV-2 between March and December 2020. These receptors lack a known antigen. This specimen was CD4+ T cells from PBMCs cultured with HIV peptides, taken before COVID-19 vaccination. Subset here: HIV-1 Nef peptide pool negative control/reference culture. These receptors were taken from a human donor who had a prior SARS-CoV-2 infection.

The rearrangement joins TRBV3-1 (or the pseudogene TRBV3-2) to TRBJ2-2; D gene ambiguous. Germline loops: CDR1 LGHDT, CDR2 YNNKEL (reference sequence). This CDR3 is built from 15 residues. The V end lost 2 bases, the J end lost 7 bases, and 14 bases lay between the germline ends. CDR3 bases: TGTGCCAGCAGCCAACCCCGGTTCGGAAACGGGGAGCTGTTTTTT. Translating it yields CASSQPRFGNGELFF.

Written as DNA, the CDR3 is TGTGCCTGGAGCGGTCCGGCTAAACGAGAGACCCAGTACTTC. Protein sequence: CAWSGPAKRETQYF. The rearrangement uses TRBV30 and TRBJ2-5; no firm D call. There are 14 residues in the CDR3. Germline lookup yields CDR1 GTSNPN and CDR2 SVGIG (reference sequence). V lost 3 bases and J lost 4, with 15 bases in between.

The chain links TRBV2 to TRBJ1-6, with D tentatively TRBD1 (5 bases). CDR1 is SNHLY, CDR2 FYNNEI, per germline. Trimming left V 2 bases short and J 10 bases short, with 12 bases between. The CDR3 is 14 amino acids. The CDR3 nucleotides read TGTGCCAGCAGTGAAATGCAGGGTCGATCACCCCTCCACTTT. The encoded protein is CASSEMQGRSPLHF.

The CDR3 region is CASSNQGGYGDTQYF. The CDR3 DNA reads as TGTGCCAGCAGCAACCAAGGGGGATATGGAGATACGCAGTATTTT. This chain links TRBV7-2 with TRBJ2-3, with D perhaps TRBD1 (6 bases). The germline V gene has CDR1 SGHTA and CDR2 FQGNSA. The germline V and J ends were trimmed by 5 bases and 5 bases, with 17 bases remaining between them. CDR3 size: 15 residues.

CDR3 bases: TGCGCCAGCAGCCAATTCCCGAGTCGGGGGGACCTTTTTGATGGCTACACCTTC. Protein product: CASSQFPSRGDLFDGYTF. J is TRBJ1-2 and V is TRBV4-3; a possible D gene is TRBD1 (5 bases). Germline V gives CDR1 LGHNA, CDR2 YSLEER. This CDR3 has 18 residues. The V gene lost 2 bases and the J gene lost 6 bases, with 25 bases spanning the gap.

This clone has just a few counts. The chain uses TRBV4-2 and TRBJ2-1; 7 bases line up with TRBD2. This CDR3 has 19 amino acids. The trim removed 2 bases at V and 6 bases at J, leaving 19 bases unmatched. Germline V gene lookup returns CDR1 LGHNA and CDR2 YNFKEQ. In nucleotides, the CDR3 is TGTGCCAGCAGCCAAATCGAGTCGGGCCCGAGACTAGCCTCCAATGAGCAGTTCTTC. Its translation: CASSQIESGPRLASNEQFF.

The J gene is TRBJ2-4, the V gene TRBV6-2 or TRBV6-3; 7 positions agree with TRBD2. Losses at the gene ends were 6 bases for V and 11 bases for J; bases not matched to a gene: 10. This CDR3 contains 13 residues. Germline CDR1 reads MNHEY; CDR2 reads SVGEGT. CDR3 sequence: CASSHDLAGLQYF. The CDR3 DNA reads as TGTGCCAGCAGCCATGATTTAGCGGGTCTTCAGTACTTC.

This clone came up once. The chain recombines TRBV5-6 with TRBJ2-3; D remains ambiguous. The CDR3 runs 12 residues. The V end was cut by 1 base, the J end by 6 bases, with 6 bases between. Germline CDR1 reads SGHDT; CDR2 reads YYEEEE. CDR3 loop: CASSLFRDTQYF. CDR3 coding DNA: TGTGCCAGCAGCTTGTTCCGGGATACGCAGTATTTT. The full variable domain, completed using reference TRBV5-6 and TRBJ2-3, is DAGVTQSPTHLIKTRGQQVTLRCSPKSGHDTVSWYQQALGQGPQFIFQYYEEEERQRGNFPDRFSGHQFPNYSSELNVNALLLGDSALYLCASSLFRDTQYFGPGTRLTVL.

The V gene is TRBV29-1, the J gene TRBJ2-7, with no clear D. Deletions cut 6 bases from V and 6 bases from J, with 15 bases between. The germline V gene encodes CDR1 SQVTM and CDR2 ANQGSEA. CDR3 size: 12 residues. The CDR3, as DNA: TGCAGCGTCCTAAGGGTGGGAAGCGAGCAGTACTTC. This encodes CSVLRVGSEQYF.

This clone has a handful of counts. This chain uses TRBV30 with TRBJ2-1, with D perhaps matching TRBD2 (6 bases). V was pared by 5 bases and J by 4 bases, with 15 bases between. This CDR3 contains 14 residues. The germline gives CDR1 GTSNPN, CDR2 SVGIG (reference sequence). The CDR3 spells CAWGRDSPYNEQFF. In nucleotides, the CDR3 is TGTGCCTGGGGCCGGGACTCACCGTACAATGAGCAGTTCTTC.

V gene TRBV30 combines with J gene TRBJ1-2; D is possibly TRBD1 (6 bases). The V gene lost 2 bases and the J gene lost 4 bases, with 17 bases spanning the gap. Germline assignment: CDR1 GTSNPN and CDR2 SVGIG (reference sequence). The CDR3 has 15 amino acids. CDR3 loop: CAWSKGGPGTYGYTF. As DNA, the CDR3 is TGTGCCTGGAGTAAGGGGGGCCCCGGGACCTATGGCTACACCTTC.

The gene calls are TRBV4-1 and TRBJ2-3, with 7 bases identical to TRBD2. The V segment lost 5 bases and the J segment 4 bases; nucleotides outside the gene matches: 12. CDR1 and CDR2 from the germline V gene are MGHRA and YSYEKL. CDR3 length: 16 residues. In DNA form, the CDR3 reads TGCGCCAGCAGCATTTCTGGCGGGAGAGCCCCAGATACGCAGTATTTT. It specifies CASSISGGRAPDTQYF.

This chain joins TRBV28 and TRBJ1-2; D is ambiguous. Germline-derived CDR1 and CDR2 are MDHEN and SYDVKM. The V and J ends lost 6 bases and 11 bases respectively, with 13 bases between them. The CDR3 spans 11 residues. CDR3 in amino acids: CASRALLSYTF. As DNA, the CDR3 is TGTGCCAGCAGGGCCCTGCTATCGTACACCTTC.

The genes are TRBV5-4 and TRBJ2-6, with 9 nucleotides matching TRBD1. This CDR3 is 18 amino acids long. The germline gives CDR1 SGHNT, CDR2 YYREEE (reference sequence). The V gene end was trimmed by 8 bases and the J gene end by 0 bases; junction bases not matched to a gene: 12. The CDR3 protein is CASSRQGVLYSGANVLTF. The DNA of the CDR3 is TGTGCCAGTTCGAGACAGGGGGTGCTATACTCTGGGGCCAACGTCCTGACTTTC. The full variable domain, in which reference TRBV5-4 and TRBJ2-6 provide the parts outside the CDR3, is ETGVTQSPTHLIKTRGQQVTLRCSSQSGHNTVSWYQQALGQGPQFIFQYYREEENGRGNFPPRFSGLQFPNYSSELNVNALELDDSALYLCASSRQGVLYSGANVLTFGAGSRLTVL.

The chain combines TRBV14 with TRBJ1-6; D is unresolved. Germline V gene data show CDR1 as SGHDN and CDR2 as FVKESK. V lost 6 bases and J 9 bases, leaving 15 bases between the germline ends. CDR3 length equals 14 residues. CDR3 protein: CASRTGIEGSPLHF. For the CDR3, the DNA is TGTGCCAGCAGGACCGGGATAGAGGGTTCACCCCTCCACTTT.

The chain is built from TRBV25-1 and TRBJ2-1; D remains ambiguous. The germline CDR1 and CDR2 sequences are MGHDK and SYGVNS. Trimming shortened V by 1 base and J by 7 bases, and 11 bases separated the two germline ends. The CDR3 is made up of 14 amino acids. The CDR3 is CASSESPAYNEQFF. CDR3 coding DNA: TGTGCCAGCAGTGAATCCCCTGCTTATAATGAGCAGTTCTTC.

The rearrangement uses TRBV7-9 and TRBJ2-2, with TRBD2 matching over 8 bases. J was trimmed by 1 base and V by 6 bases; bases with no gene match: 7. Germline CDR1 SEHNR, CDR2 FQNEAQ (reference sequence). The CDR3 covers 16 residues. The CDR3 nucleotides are TGTGCCAGCAGATCTGGGCTAGCGGGGAACACCGGGGAGCTGTTTTTT. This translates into CASRSGLAGNTGELFF.

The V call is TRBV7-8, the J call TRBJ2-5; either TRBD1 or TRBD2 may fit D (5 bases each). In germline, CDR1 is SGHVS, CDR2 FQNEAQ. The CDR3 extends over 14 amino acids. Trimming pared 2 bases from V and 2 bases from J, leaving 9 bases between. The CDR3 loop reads CASSLTRGQETQYF. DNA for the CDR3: TGTGCCAGCAGCTTAACGAGGGGTCAAGAGACCCAGTACTTC.

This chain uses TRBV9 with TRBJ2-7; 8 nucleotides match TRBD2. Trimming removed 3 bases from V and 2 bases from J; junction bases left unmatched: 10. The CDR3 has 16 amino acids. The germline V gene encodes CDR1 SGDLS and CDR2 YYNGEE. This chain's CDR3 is CASSAQAGDFAYEQYF. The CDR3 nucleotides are TGTGCCAGCAGCGCCCAAGCGGGGGACTTTGCCTACGAGCAGTACTTC.

CDR3 region: CASSRGRSDTQYF. CDR3 coding DNA: TGTGCCAGCAGTCGGGGAAGGTCAGATACGCAGTATTTT. This sequence joins TRBV7-9 and TRBJ2-3, with D possibly matching TRBD2 (5 bases). Germline loops: CDR1 SEHNR, CDR2 FQNEAQ (reference sequence). This CDR3 is built from 13 residues. The ends were cut back, 6 bases at V and 4 bases at J, with 11 bases in the middle.